This TCR beta chain was observed in a study of cytomegalovirus exposure and HLA in healthy donors. Study-wide findings and caveats: In vitro data verified a few CMV-associated chains as specific for CMV antigens.

Turning to this clone: Antigen specificity is unknown.

Clones were sequenced by immunoSEQ multiplex PCR, and TCRdb holds only the in-frame ones, with some missing. The sample carries 80,000 to 100,000 clones, about nine tenths recorded once. The CDR3 contains 16 residues. The V and J ends lost 6 bases and 1 base respectively, with 13 bases between them. Germline V gene sequence: CDR1 SNHLY, CDR2 FYNNEI. This TCR was recovered from a man aged 25 to 40 in good health and CMV-seronegative. Sequencing was done on a sample of PBMCs. This chain connects TRBV2 to TRBJ1-6; D possibly corresponds to TRBD1 (6 bases). The CDR3 region has the DNA TGTGCCAGCAGCGCACGGGACAAGTCCTATAATTCACCCCTCCACTTT. This translates into CASSARDKSYNSPLHF.